This record looks at one T cell receptor (beta chain) sequence and its context. What it binds is unknown. During its preparation, the TCRbeta library received unique molecular identifiers. TCRdb fed the PCR reads into MiXCR, producing one record per CDR3 protein. The sample shows approximately 650,000 distinct CDR3 sequences, about an eighth of them seen only once. This sample is part of a study of T-cell reconstitution after alpha-beta-depleted transplantation in children. Points from the study as a whole: At the one-year point after transplant, T-cell counts and TCRbeta diversity were found to come mostly from T cells that had been newly produced. Alpha-beta T cells about two months after transplant reportedly derived from several hundred expanded graft clones.

Trimming cost V 6 bases and J 6 bases, with 15 bases left between them. Looked up from germline, CDR1 is DFQATT and CDR2 is SNEGSKA (reference sequence). The length of the CDR3 is 12 residues. The sequence came from a girl aged 2 to 9 with congenital amegakaryocytic thrombocytopenia, due to receive a stem cell transplant. V is TRBV20-1 and J is TRBJ2-7, with D possibly TRBD1 on 6 matching bases. Here the sequenced sample was PBMCs, taken before TCRalphabeta/CD19-depleted stem cell transplant. The CDR3: CSARDTTTEQYF. CDR3 nucleotide sequence: TGCAGTGCCCGGGACACCACCACCGAGCAGTACTTC.